This TCR beta chain stems from a study of blood T cell repertoires in COVID-19. Sequencing used immunoSEQ multiplex PCR; TCRdb keeps in-frame clones, though not all of them. The table lists over 85,000 clones, 70% to 90% of them singletons, with approximately 4.8% in the top ten. The length of the CDR3 is 15 residues. Germline CDR1 and CDR2: MNHEY and SVGAGI. V shed 5 bases and J shed 1 base, with 12 bases lying between them. This chain uses TRBV6-5 with TRBJ2-1, with no clear D. This sequence originates from a human donor in a cohort sampled during active COVID-19. Sequenced material: peripheral blood. The CDR3 DNA reads as TGTGCCAGCAGTACCGGGTCGGCTTCCTACAATGAGCAGTTCTTC. Protein sequence: CASSTGSASYNEQFF.